This T cell receptor beta chain was captured by sequencing in a study of OX40 agonist ivuxolimab in advanced cancers. As for the study in general: Every 2 weeks, patients received ivuxolimab intravenously, dosed at 0.01 to 10 mg/kg. Three patients had partial responses: one hepatocellular carcinoma, two cutaneous melanoma. Dose-escalation patients were diagnosed with hepatocellular carcinoma, melanoma, renal cell cancer or head and neck cancer. Study outcomes and limitations: Both blood CD4+ and CD8+ T cells showed clonal growth by week 6 at 0.1 to 3.0 mg/kg.

The assay was immunoSEQ multiplex PCR, and TCRdb's table has in-frame clones only and misses some. The data contain about 80,000 clones, 84% of them singletons. Points on this clone: Antigen: not known.

CDR3 length equals 17 residues. The V segment lost 4 bases and the J segment 5 bases; nucleotides outside the gene matches: 15. Germline CDR1 SGHTA, CDR2 FQGNSA. The sequence came from an adult with an advanced solid tumor such as melanoma, head and neck, liver or kidney cancer. This specimen was CD4+ or CD8+ T cells sorted from blood, taken in a trial of the OX40 agonist ivuxolimab. The chain employs TRBV7-2 and TRBJ2-5, with TRBD1 matching 8 bases. As DNA, the CDR3 is TGTGCCAGCAGCTCTACATCAGGGGGCGCCGAGCTGGAGACCCAGTACTTC. Translated: CASSSTSGGAELETQYF.